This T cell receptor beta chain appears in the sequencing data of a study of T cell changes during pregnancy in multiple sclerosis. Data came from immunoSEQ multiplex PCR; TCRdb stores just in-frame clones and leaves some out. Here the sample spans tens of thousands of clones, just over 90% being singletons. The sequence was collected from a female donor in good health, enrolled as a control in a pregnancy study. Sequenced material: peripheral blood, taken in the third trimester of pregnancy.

CDR3 amino acids: CASSLISADRQYEQYF. In DNA, the CDR3 is TGTGCCAGCAGCTTAATTTCGGCGGACAGACAATACGAGCAGTACTTC. The chain is built from TRBV7-8 and TRBJ2-7; a weak D match, TRBD1 (6 bases). This CDR3 contains 16 residues. Per germline, CDR1 SGHVS and CDR2 FQNEAQ. V lost 2 bases, J lost 4 bases, and 18 bases lay in between. The whole variable domain, remainder taken from reference TRBV7-8 and TRBJ2-7, is GAGVSQSPRYKVAKRGQDVALRCDPISGHVSLFWYQQALGQGPEFLTYFQNEAQLDKSGLPSDRFFAERPEGSVSTLKIQRTQQEDSAVYLCASSLISADRQYEQYFGPGTRLTVT.